This paragraph reports one T cell receptor beta chain. The antigen is not known. Looked up from germline, CDR1 is SEHNR and CDR2 is FQNEAQ (reference sequence). Trimming cost V 3 bases and J 4 bases; bases outside gene matches: 5. The CDR3 is 15 amino acids. Both about-4-week and about-12-week second-dose recipients were combined. This record belongs to a study of T cell responses to AZD1222 COVID-19 vaccine. General study findings and limits: Among the donors, most were white British and more were female, and clonal diversity was possibly underestimated. Regions left unmutated in variants are reportedly the target of nearly half of spike-specific TCRs. Increased Spike-specific TCR breadth and depth were observed after two AZD1222 doses.

Profiled with immunoSEQ multiplex PCR; TCRdb holds only in-frame clones, not every one. Altogether around 100,000 clones are present, around 87% being singletons, with the ten largest covering 10%. The gene calls are TRBV7-9 and TRBJ2-5; 10 nucleotides match TRBD1. The material sequenced was peripheral blood, taken 28 days after the second AZD1222 dose. The TCR comes from an adult who received the AZD1222 COVID-19 vaccine. The CDR3 coding sequence is TGTGCCAGCAGCTTCGGGACAGGGGACATAGAGACCCAGTACTTC. Translated, it gives CASSFGTGDIETQYF.